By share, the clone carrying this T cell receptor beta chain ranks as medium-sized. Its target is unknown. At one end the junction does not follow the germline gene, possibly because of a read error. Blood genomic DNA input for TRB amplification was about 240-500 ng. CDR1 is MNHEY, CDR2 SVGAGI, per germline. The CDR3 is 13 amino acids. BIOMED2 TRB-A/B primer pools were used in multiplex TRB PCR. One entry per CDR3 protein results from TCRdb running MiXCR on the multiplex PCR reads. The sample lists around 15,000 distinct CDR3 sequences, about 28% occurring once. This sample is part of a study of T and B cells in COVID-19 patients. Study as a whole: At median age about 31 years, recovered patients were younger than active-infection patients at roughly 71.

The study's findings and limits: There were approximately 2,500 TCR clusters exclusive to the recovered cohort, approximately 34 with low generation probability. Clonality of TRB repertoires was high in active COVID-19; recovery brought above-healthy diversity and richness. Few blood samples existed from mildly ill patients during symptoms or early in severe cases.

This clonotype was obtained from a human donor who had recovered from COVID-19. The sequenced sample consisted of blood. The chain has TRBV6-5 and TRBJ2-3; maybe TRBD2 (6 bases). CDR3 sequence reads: CASSYGAGGREDF. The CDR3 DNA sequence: TGTGCCAGCAGTTACGGGGCCGGTGGCAGGGAGGATTTT.